The 16 T cell receptor beta chains in this list originate from one sample, sequenced in a study of CD8 T cells in Susac syndrome. When the RNA was reverse transcribed, random hexamers were used with an input of 0.5 to 1 ug. TCRdb ran MiXCR on the immunoSEQ multiplex PCR reads and lists one entry per CDR3 protein. Counted here are 45,000 to 55,000 distinct CDR3 sequences, over 85% occurring once; the ten biggest clones make up approximately 0.53%. Source material: CD8+ T cells from PBMCs. All receptors come from a human donor in good health.

The CDR3 nucleotides are TGTGCCAGCAATACCCTTAGGGAGGGAGAGACCCAGTACTTC. Translated: CASNTLREGETQYF. The V call is TRBV3-1, the J call TRBJ2-5; 7 nucleotides line up with TRBD2. V shed 7 bases, J shed 4 bases, and the junction held 9 bases outside the gene matches. Germline CDR1 and CDR2: LGHDT and YNNKEL (reference sequence). The CDR3 contains 14 residues.

This clonotype was seen once. The V and J genes are TRBV29-1 and TRBJ2-1; 8 bases are a match to TRBD2. V trimming: 6 bases; J trimming: 10 bases; junction bases outside the gene matches: 5. Germline CDR1 reads SQVTM; CDR2 reads ANQGSEA. This CDR3 contains 11 residues. CDR3 amino acids: CSVGRGGEQFF. CDR3 in DNA: TGCAGCGTCGGGAGGGGGGGGGAGCAGTTCTTC.

This sequence joins TRBV20-1 and TRBJ2-1; D is possibly TRBD1 (6 bases). V was pared by 6 bases and J by 2 bases, with 11 bases between. Germline CDR1 reads DFQATT; CDR2 reads SNEGSKA (reference sequence). CDR3 length equals 13 residues. CDR3 sequence: CSAPGTTYNEQFF. The DNA of the CDR3 is TGCAGTGCCCCCGGGACAACCTACAATGAGCAGTTCTTC.

V gene TRBV12-3 or TRBV12-4 combines with J gene TRBJ1-5; D gene ambiguous. This CDR3 region has 14 residues. Trimming cost V 7 bases and J 7 bases, with 17 bases left between them. The chain's CDR3 is CASNSGGPGQPQHF. CDR3 coding DNA: TGTGCCAGCAACAGTGGAGGCCCGGGGCAGCCCCAGCATTTT.

This sequence joins TRBV28 and TRBJ1-1; no definite D call. Trimming pared 7 bases from V and 2 bases from J, leaving 17 bases between. The CDR3 runs 15 residues. Germline V gene data show CDR1 as MDHEN and CDR2 as SYDVKM. CDR3 DNA: TGTGCCAGCACGGGCAAGGGATTACCCAACACTGAAGCTTTCTTT. This sequence encodes CASTGKGLPNTEAFF.

The J gene is TRBJ2-1, the V gene TRBV20-1; 12 bases line up with TRBD2. The CDR3 extends over 16 amino acids. With V trimmed by 4 bases and J by 4 bases, 8 bases remained unmatched. CDR1 and CDR2 from the germline V gene are DFQATT and SNEGSKA (reference sequence). CDR3 DNA sequence: TGCAGTGCTACTGGACTAGCGGGAAAGACTTACAATGAGCAGTTCTTC. This sequence encodes CSATGLAGKTYNEQFF.

The chain carries TRBV28 and TRBJ2-7; TRBD2 aligns across 10 bases. J was trimmed by 5 bases and V by 7 bases; bases with no gene match: 5. The CDR3 totals 13 residues. The germline V gene has CDR1 MDHEN and CDR2 SYDVKM. Here the CDR3 DNA reads TGTGCCAGCATCCCTAGCGGGAGTCACGAGCAGTACTTC. Protein product: CASIPSGSHEQYF.

This clonotype has just a few counts. The chain employs TRBV28 and TRBJ2-2; no reliable D call. The germline V and J ends were trimmed by 6 bases and 2 bases, with 7 bases remaining between them. The length of the CDR3 is 13 residues. Germline V CDR1 and CDR2: MDHEN, SYDVKM. CDR3 region: CASSLGNTGELFF. DNA of the CDR3: TGTGCCAGCAGCCTGGGAAACACCGGGGAGCTGTTTTTT. Combining the CDR3 with reference TRBV28 and TRBJ2-2 gives the whole variable domain DVKVTQSSRYLVKRTGEKVFLECVQDMDHENMFWYRQDPGLGLRLIYFSYDVKMKEKGDIPEGYSVSREKKERFSLILESASTNQTSMYLCASSLGNTGELFFGEGSRLTVL.

The chain joins TRBV6-1 to TRBJ2-1; D gene uncertain. The CDR3 runs to 10 residues. V was pared by 3 bases and J by 9 bases, with 3 bases between. Per germline, CDR1 MNHNS and CDR2 SASEGT. In nucleotides, the CDR3 is TGTGCCAGCAGTGAGGTTGAGCAGTTCTTC. It is translated as CASSEVEQFF.

J is TRBJ1-2 and V is TRBV6-5; possibly TRBD1 for D (5 bases). Trimming pared 2 bases from V and 8 bases from J, leaving 18 bases between. Germline V CDR1 and CDR2: MNHEY, SVGAGI. The CDR3 covers 15 residues. As DNA, the CDR3 is TGTGCCAGCAGTTACACGTCCGGGACTTCGTGGGGCTACACCTTC. Translation gives CASSYTSGTSWGYTF.

The chain employs TRBV6-4 and TRBJ2-1, with 8 bases lining up with TRBD2. V gave up 8 bases and J gave up 2 bases; unmatched junction bases: 5. The CDR3 length is 14 residues. Germline values: CDR1 MRHNA, CDR2 SNTAGT. The CDR3 DNA follows: TGTGCCAGCTCAACTAGCGGAACCTACAATGAGCAGTTCTTC. Translating gives CASSTSGTYNEQFF.

The V and J genes are TRBV11-2 and TRBJ2-5; either TRBD1 or TRBD2 may supply D (5 bases each). V was pared by 1 base and J by 4 bases, with 10 bases between. Germline V lookup: CDR1 SGHAT, CDR2 FQNNGV. The CDR3 sequence is 14 residues long. For the CDR3, the DNA is TGTGCCAGCAGCTTAGTCTGGGGGAGAGAGACCCAGTACTTC. Translation: CASSLVWGRETQYF.

The chain links TRBV13 to TRBJ1-2; D is ambiguous. V lost 5 bases and J 4 bases, leaving 5 bases between the germline ends. Germline V gene data show CDR1 as PRHDT and CDR2 as FYEKMQ (reference sequence). The CDR3 is 11 amino acids. This chain's CDR3 is CASSVRYGYTF. The CDR3 DNA follows: TGTGCCAGCAGCGTCCGCTATGGCTACACCTTC.

The V gene is TRBV28, the J gene TRBJ1-1; D not certain. Germline-derived CDR1 and CDR2 are MDHEN and SYDVKM. CDR3 length: 13 residues. Trimming cost V 3 bases and J 5 bases, with 10 bases left between them. CDR3 amino acids: CASSLSLGTEAFF. DNA of the CDR3: TGTGCCAGCAGTTTGAGTCTGGGAACTGAAGCTTTCTTT.

J is TRBJ2-7 and V is TRBV4-1; D not resolved. The CDR3 has 13 residues. V lost 4 bases and J lost 1, with 8 bases in between. Germline CDR1 and CDR2: MGHRA and YSYEKL. CDR3 in amino acids: CASSPSGSYEQYF. The CDR3 region has the DNA TGCGCCAGCAGCCCCTCAGGATCCTACGAGCAGTACTTC.

The chain employs TRBV27 and TRBJ1-2; D remains ambiguous. The ends were cut back, 4 bases at V and 3 bases at J, with 12 bases in the middle. Germline-derived CDR1 and CDR2 are MNHEY and SMNVEV (reference sequence). CDR3 size: 14 residues. CDR3 residues: CASSSGAAYYGYTF. The CDR3 nucleotides read TGTGCCAGCAGTTCAGGTGCAGCCTACTATGGCTACACCTTC.